The rows below give T cell receptor beta chains drawn from one sample of a study of shared clonotypes between healthy human individuals. Profiled with immunoSEQ multiplex PCR; TCRdb holds only in-frame clones, not every one. The table lists approximately 460,000 clones, about 74% of them singletons. Sequenced input: PBMCs. These receptors were obtained from a woman aged 35 to 49 in good health. Some clones in this sample may be carry-over from other donors' samples. CDR3s include the opening cysteine and the closing phenylalanine or tryptophan. The D gene is left open where the match is weak. Clone size, where shown, is once, few, many, or a class for clones that have expanded.

v_call,d_call,j_call,clone_size,cdr3_nt,cdr3_aa
TRBV28,.,TRBJ1-4,once,TGTGCCAGCACCCGGTGGGGAACTAATGAAAAACTGTTTTTT,CASTRWGTNEKLFF
TRBV7-9,.,TRBJ1-2,.,TGTGCCAGCAGTGAACAGGGTATCTATGGCTACACCTTC,CASSEQGIYGYTF
TRBV7-6,.,TRBJ2-5,.,TGTGCCAGCAGCTGGACAGACCAAGAGACCCAGTACTTC,CASSWTDQETQYF
TRBV28,TRBD2,TRBJ2-1,once,TGTGCCAGCAGTTCCTCCGGGACTAGCGGATACAATGAGCAGTTCTTC,CASSSSGTSGYNEQFF
TRBV21-1,.,TRBJ2-5,.,TGTGCCAGCACGGGGACAGGGTGGTATCAAGAGACCCAGTACTTC,CASTGTGWYQETQYF
TRBV23-1,TRBD1,TRBJ2-7,.,TGCGCCAGCAGCGGGACAGGGGAAGCCTACGAGCAGTACTTC,CASSGTGEAYEQYF
TRBV7-3,TRBD2,TRBJ2-1,.,TGTGCCAGCAGCACCCTGGGACTAGCCCACAATGAGCAGTTCTTC,CASSTLGLAHNEQFF
TRBV19,TRBD1,TRBJ2-3,.,TGTGCCAGTAGTATCCCGGACAGGGGAGGCACAGATACGCAGTATTTT,CASSIPDRGGTDTQYF
TRBV5-5,.,TRBJ2-2,.,TGTGCCAGCAGCTTGGAGGTTGCAGGGTCCGGGGAGCTGTTTTTT,CASSLEVAGSGELFF
TRBV5-4,.,TRBJ1-1,.,TGTGCCAGCAGCTCCAAAACAGTGAACACTGAAGCTTTCTTT,CASSSKTVNTEAFF
TRBV30,TRBD1,TRBJ2-3,.,TGTGCCTGGGGCGGACAGGGATATACAGATACGCAGTATTTT,CAWGGQGYTDTQYF
TRBV9,TRBD1,TRBJ2-2,.,TGTGCCAGCAGCGTAGGGACAGGGAACACCGGGGAGCTGTTTTTT,CASSVGTGNTGELFF
TRBV5-1,TRBD2,TRBJ2-7,.,TGCGCCAGCAGCTTGGATGTTAGCGGGAGCTCTATCGCGTACGAGCAGTACTTC,CASSLDVSGSSIAYEQYF
TRBV18,TRBD2,TRBJ2-7,.,TGTGCCAGCTCACTCCGGACTAGCGGGGGCTCCTACGAGCAGTACTTC,CASSLRTSGGSYEQYF
TRBV15,TRBD2,TRBJ2-7,once,TGTGCCACCAGCCCCGGGGCTAGCGGGAGCTTTTACGAGCAGTACTTC,CATSPGASGSFYEQYF
TRBV19,TRBD1,TRBJ1-2,few,TGTGCCAGTAACGACAGGGGGAGCGGCTACACCTTC,CASNDRGSGYTF
TRBV18,TRBD1,TRBJ1-1,.,TGTGCCAGCTTCACCCAGGGGGCAAACACTGAAGCTTTCTTT,CASFTQGANTEAFF
TRBV7-2,.,TRBJ1-3,.,TGTGCCAGCAGCTTAGGTGGGGTCCTCTCTGGAAACACCATATATTTT,CASSLGGVLSGNTIYF
TRBV6-6,TRBD2,TRBJ2-7,once,TGTGCCAGCAGTTGGGGGGAGGGCCGCTCCTACGAGCAGTACTTC,CASSWGEGRSYEQYF
TRBV5-5,TRBD2,TRBJ2-3,.,TGTGCCAGCAGCCACGAGGTAACTAGCGGTTCTCGCACAGATACGCAGTATTTT,CASSHEVTSGSRTDTQYF
TRBV2,.,TRBJ2-3,few,TGTGCCAGCAGGGGGACTTGGTGGGGCACAGATACGCAGTATTTT,CASRGTWWGTDTQYF
TRBV10-3,.,TRBJ1-1,.,TGTGCCATCAGTGAGTCTTTCCGGTTGAGCACTGAAGCTTTCTTT,CAISESFRLSTEAFF
TRBV28,.,TRBJ1-2,.,TGTGCCAGCAGGCAAACAGGGACCTCCTTGTACACCTTC,CASRQTGTSLYTF
TRBV30,TRBD1,TRBJ2-1,.,TGTGCCTGGAGTGTGAGACAGGGTCACAATGAGCAGTTCTTC,CAWSVRQGHNEQFF
TRBV7-8,TRBD2,TRBJ2-5,many,TGTGCCAGCAGCTTAGGGAGACTAGCTCTCCAAGAGACCCAGTACTTC,CASSLGRLALQETQYF
TRBV7-6,.,TRBJ1-5,.,TGTGCCAGCAGCGAAAAAGGAGGGGGCAATCAGCCCCAGCATTTT,CASSEKGGGNQPQHF
TRBV19,.,TRBJ1-5,.,TGTGCCAGTAGTATATTAGGCCCCCCAGGACAGCCCCAGCATTTT,CASSILGPPGQPQHF
TRBV30,.,TRBJ2-7,.,TGTGCCTGGAGTAGAGGACAGCTCTACGAGCAGTACTTC,CAWSRGQLYEQYF
TRBV5-8,TRBD1,TRBJ1-1,.,TGTGCCAGCACCTCACTACAGGGGGTGACTGAAGCTTTCTTT,CASTSLQGVTEAFF
TRBV29-1,TRBD2,TRBJ2-7,.,TGCAGCGAGAAACGCGGGAGGGCCTACGAGCAGTACTTC,CSEKRGRAYEQYF
TRBV9,TRBD2,TRBJ2-1,.,TGTGCCAGCAGCCCCCGGGAGGGCGGGTTGCTAAGCAATGAGCAGTTCTTC,CASSPREGGLLSNEQFF
TRBV5-1,.,TRBJ1-2,.,TGCGCCAGCAGCTTGGTGGGGGGAGCTAACTATGGCTACACCTTC,CASSLVGGANYGYTF
TRBV5-1,.,TRBJ2-1,.,TGCGCCAGCAGCTTTCTCTTCGGGACGACTTACAATGAGCAGTTCTTC,CASSFLFGTTYNEQFF
TRBV30,.,TRBJ2-7,once,TGTGCCTGGAGCCCCGGGACGGACTACGAGCAGTACTTC,CAWSPGTDYEQYF
TRBV29-1,.,TRBJ2-7,.,TGCAGCGTTGCCACAGGGACCTACGAGCAGTACTTC,CSVATGTYEQYF
TRBV19,TRBD2,TRBJ2-7,.,TGTGCCAGTAGTGAGACTAGCGGGAGTCTTCGGGAGCAGTACTTC,CASSETSGSLREQYF
TRBV29-1,.,TRBJ1-1,.,TGCAGCGGCGCCCGGGACAATCCGGTCATGAACACTGAAGCTTTCTTT,CSGARDNPVMNTEAFF
TRBV7-8,.,TRBJ1-4,few,TGTGCCAGCAGCCGGACAGTCACAACTAATGAAAAACTGTTTTTT,CASSRTVTTNEKLFF
TRBV7-9,TRBD2,TRBJ2-5,.,TGTGCCAGCAGCCCTACCAACCTAGCGGGACAAGAGACCCAGTACTTC,CASSPTNLAGQETQYF
TRBV5-1,.,TRBJ2-2,.,TGCGCCAGCAGCTTGGCGGGATTCGGGGAGCTGTTTTTT,CASSLAGFGELFF
TRBV11-1,TRBD1,TRBJ2-6,.,TGTGCCAGCAGCTCCGGACAGGGCCCCCCTGGGGCCAACGTCCTGACTTTC,CASSSGQGPPGANVLTF
TRBV21-1,.,TRBJ2-7,many,TGTGCCAGCAGCAAAGAGGGGGCGATTCGCGGCCCCAGCCACGAGCAGTACTTC,CASSKEGAIRGPSHEQYF
TRBV4-1,TRBD2,TRBJ2-1,.,TGCGCCAGCAGCCAAGTGGATCTGGGACTAGCTACCGGTGAGCAGTTCTTC,CASSQVDLGLATGEQFF
TRBV2,TRBD2,TRBJ2-7,.,TGTGCCAGCAGTAGCGGGGGACTAGCGGTCGAGCAGTACTTC,CASSSGGLAVEQYF
TRBV28,.,TRBJ2-7,.,TGTGCCAGCAGACTAACTCAGGGGCCCTACGAGCAGTACTTC,CASRLTQGPYEQYF
TRBV7-2,.,TRBJ2-7,.,TGTGCCAGCAGCCAACTCTGGGCCCGATCCTACGAGCAGTACTTC,CASSQLWARSYEQYF
TRBV18,.,TRBJ1-1,.,TGTGCCGGCTCACCAGGGCTTGCCATGAACACTGAAGCTTTCTTT,CAGSPGLAMNTEAFF